The clone carrying this T cell receptor beta chain came up a few times. Its antigen remains unknown. Sample treatment: approximately 11-day PBMC culture with coronavirus spike peptide pools or control peptides (ViraFEST assay). Samples of CD4+ T cells were obtained from the unexposed donor before the COVID-19 pandemic (2011-2018). This sample is drawn from a study of vaccination and CD4 T cells after COVID-19. With the Oncomine TCR Beta short-read assay, DNA from cultured CD4+ T cells was sequenced. MiXCR was run by TCRdb on the PCR reads, yielding one entry per CDR3 protein. Of several thousand distinct CDR3 sequences in the sample, around 50% were seen once. The V gene lost 5 bases and the J gene lost 4 bases, with 14 bases spanning the gap. Per germline, CDR1 SEHNR and CDR2 FQNEAQ (reference sequence). This CDR3 region has 14 residues. Overall study results and limits: Convalescent patients saw a median about 86% of their reactive clones show up only after vaccination.

V usage is TRBV7-9 and J usage is TRBJ1-1; a weak D match, TRBD1 (5 bases). The clonotype comes from a human donor in good health. The sample consisted of CD4+ T cells from blood, cultured in vitro. This CDR3 reads CASSPSTGFTEAFF. For the CDR3, the DNA is TGTGCCAGCAGCCCATCAACAGGATTCACTGAAGCTTTCTTT. The full variable domain, completed using reference TRBV7-9 and TRBJ1-1, is DTGVSQNPRHKITKRGQNVTFRCDPISEHNRLYWYRQTLGQGPEFLTYFQNEAQLEKSRLLSDRFSAERPKGSFSTLEIQRTEQGDSAMYLCASSPSTGFTEAFFGQGTRLTVV.